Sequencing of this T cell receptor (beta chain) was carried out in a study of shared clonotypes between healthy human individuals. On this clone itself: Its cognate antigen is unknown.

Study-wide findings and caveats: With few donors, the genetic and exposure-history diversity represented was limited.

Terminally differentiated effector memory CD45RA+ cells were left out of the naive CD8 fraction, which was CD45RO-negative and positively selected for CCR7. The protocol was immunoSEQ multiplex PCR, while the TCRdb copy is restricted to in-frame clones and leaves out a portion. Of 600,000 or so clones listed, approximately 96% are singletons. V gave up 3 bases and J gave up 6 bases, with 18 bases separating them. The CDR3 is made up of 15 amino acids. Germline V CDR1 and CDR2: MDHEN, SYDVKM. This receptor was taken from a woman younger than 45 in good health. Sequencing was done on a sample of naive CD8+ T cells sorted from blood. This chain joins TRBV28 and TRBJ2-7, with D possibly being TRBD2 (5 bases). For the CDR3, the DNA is TGTGCCAGCAGTTTCCCAAGCGGTCTCATAGTCGAGCAGTACTTC. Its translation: CASSFPSGLIVEQYF.